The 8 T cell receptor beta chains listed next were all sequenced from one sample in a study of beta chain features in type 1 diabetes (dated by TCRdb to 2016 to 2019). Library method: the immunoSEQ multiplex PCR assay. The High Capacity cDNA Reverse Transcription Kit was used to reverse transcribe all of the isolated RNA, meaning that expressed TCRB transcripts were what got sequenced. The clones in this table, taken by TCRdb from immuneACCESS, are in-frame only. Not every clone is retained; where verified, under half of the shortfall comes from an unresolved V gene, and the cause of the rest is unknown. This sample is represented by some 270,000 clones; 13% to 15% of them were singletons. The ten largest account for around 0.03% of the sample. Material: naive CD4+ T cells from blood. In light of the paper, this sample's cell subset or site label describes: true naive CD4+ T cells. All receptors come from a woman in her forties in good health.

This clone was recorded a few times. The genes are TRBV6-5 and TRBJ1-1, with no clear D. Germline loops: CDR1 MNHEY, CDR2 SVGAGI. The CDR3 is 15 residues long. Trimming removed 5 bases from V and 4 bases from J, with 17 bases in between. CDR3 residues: CASSPRARPGTEAFF. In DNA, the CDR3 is TGTGCCAGCAGTCCCCGTGCTAGACCGGGCACTGAAGCTTTCTTT.

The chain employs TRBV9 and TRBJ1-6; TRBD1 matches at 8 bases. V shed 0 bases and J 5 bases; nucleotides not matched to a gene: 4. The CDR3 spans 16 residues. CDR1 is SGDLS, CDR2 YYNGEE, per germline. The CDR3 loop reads CASSVVGQGDNSPLHF. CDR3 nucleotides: TGTGCCAGCAGCGTAGTAGGACAGGGCGATAATTCACCCCTCCACTTT.

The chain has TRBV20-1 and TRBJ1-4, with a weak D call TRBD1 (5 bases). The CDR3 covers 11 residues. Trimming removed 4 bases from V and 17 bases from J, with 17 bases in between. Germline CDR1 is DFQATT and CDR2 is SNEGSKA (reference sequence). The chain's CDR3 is CSATPSDKPFF. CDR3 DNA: TGCAGTGCTACCCCCTCGGACAAACCCTTTTTT.

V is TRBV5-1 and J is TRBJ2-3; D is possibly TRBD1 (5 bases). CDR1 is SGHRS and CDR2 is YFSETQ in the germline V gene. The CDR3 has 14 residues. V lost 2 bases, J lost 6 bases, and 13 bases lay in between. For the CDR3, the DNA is TGCGCCAGCAGCTTAACAGGAAAGGGGGATACGCAGTATTTT. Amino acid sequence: CASSLTGKGDTQYF.

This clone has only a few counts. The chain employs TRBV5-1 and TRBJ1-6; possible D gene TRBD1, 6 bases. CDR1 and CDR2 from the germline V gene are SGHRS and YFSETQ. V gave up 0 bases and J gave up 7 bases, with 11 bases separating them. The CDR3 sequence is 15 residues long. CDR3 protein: CASSLVQGTNSPLHF. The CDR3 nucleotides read TGCGCCAGCAGCTTGGTTCAGGGGACGAATTCACCCCTCCACTTT. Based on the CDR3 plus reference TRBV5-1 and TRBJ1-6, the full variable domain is KAGVTQTPRYLIKTRGQQVTLSCSPISGHRSVSWYQQTPGQGLQFLFEYFSETQRNKGNFPGRFSGRQFSNSRSEMNVSTLELGDSALYLCASSLVQGTNSPLHFGNGTRLTVT.

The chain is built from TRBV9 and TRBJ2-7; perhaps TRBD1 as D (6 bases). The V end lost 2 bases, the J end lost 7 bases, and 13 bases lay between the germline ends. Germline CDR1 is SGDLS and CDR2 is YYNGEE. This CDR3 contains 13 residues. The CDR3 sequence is CASSVTQGNEQYF. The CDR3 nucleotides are TGTGCCAGCAGCGTCACTCAGGGGAATGAGCAGTACTTC.

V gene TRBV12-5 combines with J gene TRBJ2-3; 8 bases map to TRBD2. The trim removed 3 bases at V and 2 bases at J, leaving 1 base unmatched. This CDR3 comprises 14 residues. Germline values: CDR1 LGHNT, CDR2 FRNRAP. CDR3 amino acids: CASGLAGATDTQYF. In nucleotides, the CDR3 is TGTGCTAGTGGTTTAGCGGGGGCCACAGATACGCAGTATTTT.

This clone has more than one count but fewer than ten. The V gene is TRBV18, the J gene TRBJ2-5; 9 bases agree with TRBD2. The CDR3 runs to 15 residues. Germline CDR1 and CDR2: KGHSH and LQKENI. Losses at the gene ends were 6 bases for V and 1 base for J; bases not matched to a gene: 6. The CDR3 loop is CASSYSAGGQETQYF. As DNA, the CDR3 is TGTGCCAGCTCCTACTCAGCGGGGGGCCAAGAGACCCAGTACTTC.